This TCR beta chain was retrieved from a study of shared clonotypes between healthy human individuals. It was CD45RO-negative cells, positively selected for CCR7, that made up naive CD8 cells, with terminally differentiated effector memory CD45RA+ cells excluded. This CDR3 is 15 amino acids long. Germline V gene lookup returns CDR1 MDHEN and CDR2 SYDVKM. Trimming shortened V by 6 bases and J by 8 bases, and 20 bases separated the two germline ends. Study conclusions and caveats: Non-shared clonotypes displayed generation probabilities falling below those of clonotypes present in all four donors.

Details on this clone: What it recognizes is unknown.

Sequencing used immunoSEQ multiplex PCR; TCRdb keeps in-frame clones, though not all of them. The sample lists some 2,000,000 clones, less than 95% occurring once. Sequencing input: naive CD8+ T cells sorted from blood. The clonotype originates from a man between 18 and 29 years old in good health. The rearrangement uses TRBV28 and TRBJ1-5; weak D call: TRBD1 (6 bases). The CDR3 region has the DNA TGTGCCAGCAGGCTAGGACAGCTCACAAGGGAGCCCCAGCATTTT. Protein: CASRLGQLTREPQHF. Supplemented by reference TRBV28 and TRBJ1-5, the full variable domain reads DVKVTQSSRYLVKRTGEKVFLECVQDMDHENMFWYRQDPGLGLRLIYFSYDVKMKEKGDIPEGYSVSREKKERFSLILESASTNQTSMYLCASRLGQLTREPQHFGDGTRLSIL.